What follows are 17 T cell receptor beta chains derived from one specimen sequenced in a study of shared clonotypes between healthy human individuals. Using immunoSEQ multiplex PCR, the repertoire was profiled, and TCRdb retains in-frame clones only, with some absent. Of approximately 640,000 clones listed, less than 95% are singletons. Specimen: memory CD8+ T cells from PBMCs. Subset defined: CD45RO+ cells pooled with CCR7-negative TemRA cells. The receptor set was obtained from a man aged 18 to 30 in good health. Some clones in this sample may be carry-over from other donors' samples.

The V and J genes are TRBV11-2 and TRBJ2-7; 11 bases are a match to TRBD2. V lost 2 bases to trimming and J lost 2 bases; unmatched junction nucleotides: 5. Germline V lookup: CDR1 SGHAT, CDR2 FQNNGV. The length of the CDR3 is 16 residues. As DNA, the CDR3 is TGTGCCAGCAGCTTACTCGGGACTAGCGGACCCTACGAGCAGTACTTC. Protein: CASSLLGTSGPYEQYF.

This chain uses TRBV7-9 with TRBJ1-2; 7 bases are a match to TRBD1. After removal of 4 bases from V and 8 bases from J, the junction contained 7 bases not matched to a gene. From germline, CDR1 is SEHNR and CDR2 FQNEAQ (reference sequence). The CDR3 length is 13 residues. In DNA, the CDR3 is TGTGCCAGCAGCTCCGGGACAGAGGGGGGCTACACCTTC. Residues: CASSSGTEGGYTF.

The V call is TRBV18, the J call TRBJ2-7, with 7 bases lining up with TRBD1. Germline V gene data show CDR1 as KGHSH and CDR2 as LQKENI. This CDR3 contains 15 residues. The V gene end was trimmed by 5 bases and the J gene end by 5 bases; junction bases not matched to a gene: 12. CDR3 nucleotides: TGTGCCAGCTCAAGAATCCCGGGACAGTCCCACGAGCAGTACTTC. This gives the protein CASSRIPGQSHEQYF.

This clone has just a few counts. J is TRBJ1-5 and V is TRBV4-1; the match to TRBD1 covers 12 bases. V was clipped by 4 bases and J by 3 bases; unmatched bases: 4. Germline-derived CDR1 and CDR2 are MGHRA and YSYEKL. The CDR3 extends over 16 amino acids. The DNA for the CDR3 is TGCGCCAGCAGCCCGGGACAGGGGGCAAACAATCAGCCCCAGCATTTT. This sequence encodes CASSPGQGANNQPQHF.

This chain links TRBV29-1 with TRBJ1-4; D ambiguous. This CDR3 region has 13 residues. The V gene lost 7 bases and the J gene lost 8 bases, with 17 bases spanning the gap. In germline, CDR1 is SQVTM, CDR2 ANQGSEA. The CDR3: CSAGLGLSEKLFF. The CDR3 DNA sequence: TGCAGCGCCGGCCTTGGGCTGTCCGAAAAACTGTTTTTT.

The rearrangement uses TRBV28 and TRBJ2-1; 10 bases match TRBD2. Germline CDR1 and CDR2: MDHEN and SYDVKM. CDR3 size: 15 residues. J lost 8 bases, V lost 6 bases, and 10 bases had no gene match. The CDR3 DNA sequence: TGTGCCAGCAGACCCACTAGCGGGAAAGCGGATGAGCAGTTCTTC. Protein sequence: CASRPTSGKADEQFF.

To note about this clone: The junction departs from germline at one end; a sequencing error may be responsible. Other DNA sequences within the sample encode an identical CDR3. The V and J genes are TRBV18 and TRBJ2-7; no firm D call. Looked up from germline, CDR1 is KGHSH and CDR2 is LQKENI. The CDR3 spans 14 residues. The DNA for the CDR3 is TGTGCCAGCTCACCATACAAGAGCTCCTATGAGCAGTACTTC. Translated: CASSPYKSSYEQYF.

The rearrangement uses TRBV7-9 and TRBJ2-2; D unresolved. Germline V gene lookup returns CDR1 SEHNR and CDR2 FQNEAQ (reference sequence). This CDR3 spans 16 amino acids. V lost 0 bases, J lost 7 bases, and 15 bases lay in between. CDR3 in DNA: TGTGCCAGCAGCTTAGCTTTGTCCGTTCATGGCGGGGAGCTGTTTTTT. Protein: CASSLALSVHGGELFF.

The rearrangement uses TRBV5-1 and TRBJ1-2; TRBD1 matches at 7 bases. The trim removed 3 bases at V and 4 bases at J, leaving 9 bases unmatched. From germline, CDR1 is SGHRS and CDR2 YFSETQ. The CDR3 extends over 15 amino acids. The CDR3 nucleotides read TGCGCCAGCAGCTCACCGGGACAGACAGCCTATGGCTACACCTTC. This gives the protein CASSSPGQTAYGYTF.

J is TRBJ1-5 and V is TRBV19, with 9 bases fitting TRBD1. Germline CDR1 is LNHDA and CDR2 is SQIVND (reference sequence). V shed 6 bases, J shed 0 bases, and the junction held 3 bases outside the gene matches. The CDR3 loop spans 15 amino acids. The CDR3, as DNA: TGTGCCAGTAGCCGGACAGGGGATAGCAATCAGCCCCAGCATTTT. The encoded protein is CASSRTGDSNQPQHF. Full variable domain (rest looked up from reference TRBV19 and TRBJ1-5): DGGITQSPKYLFRKEGQNVTLSCEQNLNHDAMYWYRQDPGQGLRLIYYSQIVNDFQKGDIAEGYSVSREKKESFPLTVTSAQKNPTAFYLCASSRTGDSNQPQHFGDGTRLSIL.

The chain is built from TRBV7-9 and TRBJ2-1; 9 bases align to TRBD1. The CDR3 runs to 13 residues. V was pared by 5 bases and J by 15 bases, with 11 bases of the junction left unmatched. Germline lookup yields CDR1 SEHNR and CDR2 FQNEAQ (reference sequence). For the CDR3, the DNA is TGTGCCAGCAGCCCCCCGGGACAGGGTATTCGGTTCTTC. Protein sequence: CASSPPGQGIRFF. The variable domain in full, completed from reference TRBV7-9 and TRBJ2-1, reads DTGVSQNPRHKITKRGQNVTFRCDPISEHNRLYWYRQTLGQGPEFLTYFQNEAQLEKSRLLSDRFSAERPKGSFSTLEIQRTEQGDSAMYLCASSPPGQGIRFFGPGTRLTVL.

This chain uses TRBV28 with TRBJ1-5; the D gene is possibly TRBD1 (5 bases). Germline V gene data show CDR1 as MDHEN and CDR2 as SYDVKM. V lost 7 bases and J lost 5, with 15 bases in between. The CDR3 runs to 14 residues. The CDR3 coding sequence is TGTGCCAGCACCCCCGGAGACAGTTATCAGCCCCAGCATTTT. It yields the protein CASTPGDSYQPQHF.

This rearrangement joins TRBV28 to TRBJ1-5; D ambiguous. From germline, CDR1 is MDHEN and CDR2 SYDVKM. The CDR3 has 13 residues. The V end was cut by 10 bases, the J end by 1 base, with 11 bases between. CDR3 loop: CATVFKSNQPQHF. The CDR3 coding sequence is TGTGCCACCGTGTTCAAGAGCAATCAGCCCCAGCATTTT.

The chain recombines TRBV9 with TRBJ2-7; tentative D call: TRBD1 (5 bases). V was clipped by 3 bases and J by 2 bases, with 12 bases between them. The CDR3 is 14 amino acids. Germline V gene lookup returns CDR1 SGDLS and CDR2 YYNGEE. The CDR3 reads CASSARVSTYEQYF. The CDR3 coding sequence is TGTGCCAGCAGCGCCAGGGTTTCTACCTACGAGCAGTACTTC.

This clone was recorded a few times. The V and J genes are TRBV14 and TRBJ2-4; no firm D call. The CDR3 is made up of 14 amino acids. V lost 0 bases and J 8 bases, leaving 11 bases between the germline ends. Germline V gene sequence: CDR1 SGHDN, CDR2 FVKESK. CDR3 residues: CASSQDRFSDIQYF. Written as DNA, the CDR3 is TGTGCCAGCAGCCAAGATCGGTTCTCGGACATTCAGTACTTC.

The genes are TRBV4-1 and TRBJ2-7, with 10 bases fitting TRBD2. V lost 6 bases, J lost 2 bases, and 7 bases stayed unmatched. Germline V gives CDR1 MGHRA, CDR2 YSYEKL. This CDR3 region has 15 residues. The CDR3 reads CASSPRTSGTYEQYF. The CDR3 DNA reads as TGCGCCAGCAGTCCTAGGACTAGCGGAACCTACGAGCAGTACTTC.

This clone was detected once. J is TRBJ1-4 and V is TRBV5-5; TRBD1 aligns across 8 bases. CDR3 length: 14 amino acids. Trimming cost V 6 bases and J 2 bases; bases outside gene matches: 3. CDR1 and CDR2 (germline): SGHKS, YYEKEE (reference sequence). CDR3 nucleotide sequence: TGTGCCAGCACCCGGACAGGGACTAATGAAAAACTGTTTTTT. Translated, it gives CASTRTGTNEKLFF. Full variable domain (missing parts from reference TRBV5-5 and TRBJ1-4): DAGVTQSPTHLIKTRGQQVTLRCSPISGHKSVSWYQQVLGQGPQFIFQYYEKEERGRGNFPDRFSARQFPNYSSELNVNALLLGDSALYLCASTRTGTNEKLFFGSGTQLSVL.